The 15 T cell receptor beta chains given below trace back to one sample, sequenced in a study of PD-1 blockade in classical Hodgkin lymphoma. The patients all showed relapse after autologous stem cell transplantation, while their brentuximab vedotin exposure varied. TCRdb's copy holds only in-frame clones and misses some; the assay was immunoSEQ multiplex PCR. Among about 58,000 clones, 80% to 95% were seen once, and the ten largest hold about 9.4%. Sample: peripheral blood mononuclear cells (PBMCs), taken before the second cycle of nivolumab. The source of these receptors is a human donor with classical Hodgkin lymphoma.

Only a few counts were recorded for this clone. The CDR3 DNA is TGTGCCAGCAGCCTCGCAGGGGACTCCTACAATGAGCAGTTCTTC. Protein product: CASSLAGDSYNEQFF. V usage is TRBV9 and J usage is TRBJ2-1, with D tentatively TRBD1 (6 bases). The germline V and J ends were trimmed by 4 bases and 0 bases, with 11 bases remaining between them. The germline CDR1 and CDR2 sequences are SGDLS and YYNGEE. CDR3 size: 15 residues.

This rearrangement joins TRBV23-1 to TRBJ1-2; 9 nucleotides agree with TRBD1. TRBV23-1 qualifies as an ORF whose function is uncertain. V shed 5 bases, J shed 8 bases, and the junction held 15 bases outside the gene matches. CDR3 size: 16 residues. The chain's CDR3 is CASSKPRDRESGGYTF. CDR3 DNA: TGCGCCAGCAGTAAACCCCGGGACAGGGAATCGGGAGGCTACACCTTC.

The count of this clone is one. This chain uses TRBV19 with TRBJ1-2; TRBD1 matches at 7 bases. The CDR3 totals 17 residues. V trimming: 5 bases; J trimming: 0 bases; junction bases outside the gene matches: 12. In germline, CDR1 is LNHDA, CDR2 SQIVND (reference sequence). This CDR3 reads CASSPRQGQPTNYGYTF. The CDR3 coding sequence is TGTGCCAGTAGTCCTCGACAGGGACAGCCGACTAACTATGGCTACACCTTC.

V gene TRBV2 combines with J gene TRBJ2-1; D perhaps matches TRBD1 (5 bases). The germline V and J ends were trimmed by 0 bases and 12 bases, with 9 bases remaining between them. CDR3 size: 12 residues. Germline V gene lookup returns CDR1 SNHLY and CDR2 FYNNEI. The CDR3, as DNA: TGTGCCAGCAGTGAAGCGGGGCCAGGGCAGTTCTTC. Protein product: CASSEAGPGQFF.

This chain connects TRBV27 to TRBJ2-5, with D unclear. The CDR3 has 15 amino acids. CDR1 and CDR2 (germline): MNHEY, SMNVEV (reference sequence). The V gene lost 2 bases and the J gene lost 4 bases, with 14 bases spanning the gap. CDR3 in DNA: TGTGCCAGCAGTTTAACCGGGTCCTGGGGAGAGACCCAGTACTTC. Translated, it gives CASSLTGSWGETQYF.

The rearrangement joins TRBV9 to TRBJ2-1, with a tentative D call TRBD2 (5 bases). CDR3 length: 15 amino acids. The V and J ends lost 4 bases and 9 bases respectively, with 20 bases between them. Germline values: CDR1 SGDLS, CDR2 YYNGEE. The CDR3 nucleotides read TGTGCCAGCAGCCCCAGCGGTGAATCAGGAGGTGAGCAGTTCTTC. Translation: CASSPSGESGGEQFF.

This chain connects TRBV28 to TRBJ2-7; no firm D call. CDR1 MDHEN and CDR2 SYDVKM come from the germline V gene. The CDR3 spans 14 residues. V shed 2 bases and J shed 2 bases, with 10 bases lying between them. The CDR3 reads CASSLTVVPYEQYF. DNA of the CDR3: TGTGCCAGCAGTTTAACCGTAGTACCCTACGAGCAGTACTTC. Variable domain in full (rest from reference TRBV28 and TRBJ2-7): DVKVTQSSRYLVKRTGEKVFLECVQDMDHENMFWYRQDPGLGLRLIYFSYDVKMKEKGDIPEGYSVSREKKERFSLILESASTNQTSMYLCASSLTVVPYEQYFGPGTRLTVT.

The genes are TRBV5-6 and TRBJ1-5; D perhaps matches TRBD1 (5 bases). CDR1 is SGHDT, CDR2 YYEEEE, per germline. Deletions cut 4 bases from V and 4 bases from J, with 24 bases between. There are 18 residues in the CDR3. The CDR3: CASSLKPLGVLRNQPQHF. CDR3 sequence (DNA): TGTGCCAGCAGCCTCAAGCCATTGGGGGTATTAAGGAATCAGCCCCAGCATTTT.

The chain links TRBV4-1 to TRBJ1-4; D might be TRBD1 (5 bases). There are 16 residues in the CDR3. The germline V gene encodes CDR1 MGHRA and CDR2 YSYEKL. V was cut by 5 bases and J by 5 bases, with 18 bases left in between. DNA of the CDR3: TGCGCCAGCAGCTCCCCTGTTGAGGGGTTCAATGAAAAACTGTTTTTT. This translates into CASSSPVEGFNEKLFF.

The rearrangement joins TRBV4-2 to TRBJ2-7, with D possibly matching TRBD1 (5 bases). Deletions cut 1 base from V and 0 bases from J, with 13 bases between. The CDR3 sequence is 16 residues long. Germline V gene data show CDR1 as LGHNA and CDR2 as YNFKEQ. The DNA of the CDR3 is TGTGCCAGCAGCCAAGGCCTACAGGCTAGCTCCTACGAGCAGTACTTC. Its translation is CASSQGLQASSYEQYF.

The chain couples TRBV5-6 to TRBJ2-1; no clear D. Per the germline V gene, CDR1 is SGHDT and CDR2 is YYEEEE. Trimming shortened V by 1 base and J by 9 bases, and 5 bases separated the two germline ends. CDR3 length equals 11 residues. The CDR3 is CASSLYSEQFF. The CDR3 region has the DNA TGTGCCAGCAGCTTGTACTCTGAGCAGTTCTTC.

V is TRBV7-9 and J is TRBJ2-1, with 9 positions matching TRBD2. The CDR3 loop spans 16 amino acids. From germline, CDR1 is SEHNR and CDR2 FQNEAQ (reference sequence). The ends lost 4 bases at V and 5 bases at J; junction bases unmatched: 9. CDR3 coding DNA: TGTGCCAGCAGCTCCCTTGGCGGGAGGGCGGACAATGAGCAGTTCTTC. Protein sequence: CASSSLGGRADNEQFF.

The chain joins TRBV7-3 to TRBJ2-3; no definite D call. Trimming removed 3 bases at V and 0 bases at J, with 10 bases between. CDR1 SGHTA and CDR2 FQGTGA come from the germline V gene. The CDR3 contains 15 residues. This CDR3 is CASSFGLVSTDTQYF. CDR3 nucleotide sequence: TGTGCCAGCAGCTTTGGGCTAGTTAGCACAGATACGCAGTATTTT.

The count of this clone is one. V is TRBV13 and J is TRBJ2-5; 9 bases agree with TRBD2. V lost 3 bases, J lost 5 bases, and 10 bases stayed unmatched. This CDR3 contains 16 residues. From germline, CDR1 is PRHDT and CDR2 FYEKMQ (reference sequence). The CDR3 region is CASSFLTSGTQETQYF. The CDR3 DNA reads as TGTGCCAGCAGCTTCCTGACTAGCGGTACCCAGGAGACCCAGTACTTC.

For this clone: Additional DNA sequences in this sample encode the identical CDR3. This chain connects TRBV29-1 to TRBJ2-3, with a tentative D call TRBD1 (6 bases). Germline V gene lookup returns CDR1 SQVTM and CDR2 ANQGSEA. The CDR3 is made up of 13 amino acids. V lost 7 bases, J lost 3 bases, and 14 bases lay in between. The CDR3 spells CSALVQGTDTQYF. Here the CDR3 DNA reads TGCAGCGCCCTAGTACAGGGAACAGATACGCAGTATTTT.